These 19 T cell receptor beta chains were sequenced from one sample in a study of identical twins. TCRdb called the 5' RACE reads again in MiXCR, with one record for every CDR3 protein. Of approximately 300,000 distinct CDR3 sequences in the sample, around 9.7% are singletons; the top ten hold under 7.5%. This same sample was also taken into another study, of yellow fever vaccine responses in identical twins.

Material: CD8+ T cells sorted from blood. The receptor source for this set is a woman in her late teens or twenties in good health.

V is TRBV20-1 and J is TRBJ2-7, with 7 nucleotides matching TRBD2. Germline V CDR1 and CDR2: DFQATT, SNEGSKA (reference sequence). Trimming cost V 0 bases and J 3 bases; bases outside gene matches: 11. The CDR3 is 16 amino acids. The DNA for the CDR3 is TGCAGTGCTAGAGACCGGAGCGGGGTGACCATCTACGAGCAGTACTTC. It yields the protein CSARDRSGVTIYEQYF.

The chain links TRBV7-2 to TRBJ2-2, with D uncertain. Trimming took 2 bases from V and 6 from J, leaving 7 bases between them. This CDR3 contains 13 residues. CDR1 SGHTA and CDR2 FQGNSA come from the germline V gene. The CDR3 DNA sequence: TGTGCCAGCAGCTTACTTTCCGCCGGGGAGCTGTTTTTT. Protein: CASSLLSAGELFF.

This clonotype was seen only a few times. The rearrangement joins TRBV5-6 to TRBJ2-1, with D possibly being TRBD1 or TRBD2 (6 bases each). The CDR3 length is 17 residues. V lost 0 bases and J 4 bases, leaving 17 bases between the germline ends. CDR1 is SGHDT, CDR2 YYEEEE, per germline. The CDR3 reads CASSLGSGASAYNEQFF. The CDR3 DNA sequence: TGTGCCAGCAGCTTGGGGTCGGGGGCGTCAGCTTACAATGAGCAGTTCTTC.

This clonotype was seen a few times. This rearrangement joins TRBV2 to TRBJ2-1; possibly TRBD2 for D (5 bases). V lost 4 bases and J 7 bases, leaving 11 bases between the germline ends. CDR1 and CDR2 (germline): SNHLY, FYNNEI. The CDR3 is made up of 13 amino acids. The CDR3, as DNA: TGTGCCAGCAGTGTAGGACTCCTTAATGAGCAGTTCTTC. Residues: CASSVGLLNEQFF.

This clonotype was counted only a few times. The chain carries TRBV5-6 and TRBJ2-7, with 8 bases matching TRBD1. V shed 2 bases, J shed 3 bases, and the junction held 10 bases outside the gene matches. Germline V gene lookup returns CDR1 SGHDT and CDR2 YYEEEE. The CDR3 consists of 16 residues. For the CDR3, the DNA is TGTGCCAGCAGCTTCAGCGCGGGGACAGGCCACTACGAGCAGTACTTC. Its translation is CASSFSAGTGHYEQYF.

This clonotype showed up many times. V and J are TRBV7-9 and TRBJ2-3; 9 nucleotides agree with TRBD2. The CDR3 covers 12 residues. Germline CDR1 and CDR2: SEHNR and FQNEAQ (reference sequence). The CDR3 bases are TGTGCTTCGCGGGGGGGCATAGATACGCAGTATTTT. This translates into CASRGGIDTQYF.

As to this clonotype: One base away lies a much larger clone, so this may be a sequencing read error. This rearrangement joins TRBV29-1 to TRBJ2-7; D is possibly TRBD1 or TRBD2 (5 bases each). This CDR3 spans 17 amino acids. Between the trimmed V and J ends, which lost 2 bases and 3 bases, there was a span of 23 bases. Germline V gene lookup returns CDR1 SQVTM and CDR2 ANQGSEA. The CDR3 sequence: CSVERDREGWTIYEQYF. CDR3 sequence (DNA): TGCAGCGTTGAAAGGGACCGGGAAGGGTGGACGATCTACGAGCAGTACTTC.

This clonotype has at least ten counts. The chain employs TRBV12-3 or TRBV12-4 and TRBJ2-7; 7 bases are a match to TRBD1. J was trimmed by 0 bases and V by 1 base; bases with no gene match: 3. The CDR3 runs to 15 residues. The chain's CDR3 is CASSLGTGLSYEQYF. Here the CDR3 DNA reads TGTGCCAGCAGTTTAGGGACAGGACTCTCCTACGAGCAGTACTTC.

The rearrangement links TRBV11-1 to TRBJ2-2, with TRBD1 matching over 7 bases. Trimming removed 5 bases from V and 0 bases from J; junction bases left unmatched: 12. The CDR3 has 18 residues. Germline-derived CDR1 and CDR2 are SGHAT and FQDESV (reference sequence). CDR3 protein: CASSISWDRPPNTGELFF. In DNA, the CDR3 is TGTGCCAGCAGCATAAGTTGGGACAGACCCCCGAACACCGGGGAGCTGTTTTTT.

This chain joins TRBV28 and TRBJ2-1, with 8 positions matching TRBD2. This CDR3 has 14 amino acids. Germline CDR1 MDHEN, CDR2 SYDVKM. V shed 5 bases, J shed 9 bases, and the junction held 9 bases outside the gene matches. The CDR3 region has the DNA TGTGCCAGCAGTATTCGGGAGGGGTTGGGTGAGCAGTTCTTC. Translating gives CASSIREGLGEQFF.

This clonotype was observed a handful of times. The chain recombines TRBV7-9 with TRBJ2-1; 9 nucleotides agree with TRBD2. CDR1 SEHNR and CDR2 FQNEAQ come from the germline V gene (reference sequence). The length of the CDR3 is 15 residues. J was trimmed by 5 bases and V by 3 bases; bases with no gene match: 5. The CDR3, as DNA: TGTGCCAGCAGCTTTTCGAGCGGGGGGAACAATGAGCAGTTCTTC. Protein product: CASSFSSGGNNEQFF.

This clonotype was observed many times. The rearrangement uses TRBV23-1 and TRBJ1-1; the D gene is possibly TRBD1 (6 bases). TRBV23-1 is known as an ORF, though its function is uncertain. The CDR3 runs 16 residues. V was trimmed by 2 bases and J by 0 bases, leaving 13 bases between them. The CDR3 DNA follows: TGCGCCAGCAGTCAACCACCAGGACAGATGAACACTGAAGCTTTCTTT. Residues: CASSQPPGQMNTEAFF.

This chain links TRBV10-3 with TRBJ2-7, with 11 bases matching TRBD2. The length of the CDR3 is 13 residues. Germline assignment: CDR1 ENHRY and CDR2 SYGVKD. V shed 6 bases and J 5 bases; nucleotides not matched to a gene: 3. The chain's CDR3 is CAISSGLADEQYF. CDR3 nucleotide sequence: TGTGCCATCAGCTCGGGACTAGCGGACGAGCAGTACTTC.

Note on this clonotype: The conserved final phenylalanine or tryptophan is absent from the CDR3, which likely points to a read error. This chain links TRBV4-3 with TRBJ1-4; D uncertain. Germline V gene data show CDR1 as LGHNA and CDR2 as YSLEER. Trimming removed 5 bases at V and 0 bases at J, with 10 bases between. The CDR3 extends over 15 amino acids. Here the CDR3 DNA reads TGCGCCAGCAGCGCGACGACTGCAACTAATGAAAAACTGTTTCTT. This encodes CASSATTATNEKLFL.

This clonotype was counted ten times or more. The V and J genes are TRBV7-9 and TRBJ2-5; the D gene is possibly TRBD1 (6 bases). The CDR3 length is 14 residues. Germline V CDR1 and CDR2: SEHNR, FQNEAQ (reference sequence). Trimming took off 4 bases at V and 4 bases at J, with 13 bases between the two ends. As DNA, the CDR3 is TGTGCCAGCAGCTGGGGGCTAGGGGCAGAGACCCAGTACTTC. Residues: CASSWGLGAETQYF.

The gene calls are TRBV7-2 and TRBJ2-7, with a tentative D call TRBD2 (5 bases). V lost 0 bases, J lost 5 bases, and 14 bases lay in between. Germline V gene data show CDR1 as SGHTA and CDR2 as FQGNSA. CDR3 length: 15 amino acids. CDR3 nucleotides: TGTGCCAGCAGCTTAGCAGGAGCCGAGGGAGACGAGCAGTACTTC. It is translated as CASSLAGAEGDEQYF.

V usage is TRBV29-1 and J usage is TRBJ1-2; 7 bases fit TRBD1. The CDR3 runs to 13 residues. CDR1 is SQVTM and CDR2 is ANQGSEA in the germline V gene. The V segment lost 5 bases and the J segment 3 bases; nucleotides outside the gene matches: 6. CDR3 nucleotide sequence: TGCAGCGTTAGCGACAGGGTTGACTATGGCTACACCTTC. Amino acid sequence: CSVSDRVDYGYTF.

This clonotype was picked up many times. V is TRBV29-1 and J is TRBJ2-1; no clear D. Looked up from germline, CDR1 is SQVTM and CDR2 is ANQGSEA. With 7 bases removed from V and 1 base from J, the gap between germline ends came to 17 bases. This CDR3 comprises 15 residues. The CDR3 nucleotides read TGCAGCGCTGGTGTCGGGCCTACATCCTACAATGAGCAGTTCTTC. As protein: CSAGVGPTSYNEQFF.

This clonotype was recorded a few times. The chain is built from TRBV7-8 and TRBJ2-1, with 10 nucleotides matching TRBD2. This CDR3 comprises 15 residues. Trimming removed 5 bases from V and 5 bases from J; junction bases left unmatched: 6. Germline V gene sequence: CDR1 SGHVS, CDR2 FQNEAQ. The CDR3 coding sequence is TGTGCCAGCAGCCGAGCGGGAGGGCCAAACAATGAGCAGTTCTTC. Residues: CASSRAGGPNNEQFF.